These 26 T cell receptor beta chains were all obtained from the same sample, sequenced in a study of T cell responses to AZD1222 COVID-19 vaccine. Repertoires were generated with immunoSEQ multiplex PCR, while TCRdb's copy carries only in-frame clones and drops some. The sample lists approximately 150,000 clones; roughly nine tenths were seen once. Here the sequenced sample was peripheral blood, taken 28 days after the second AZD1222 dose. The receptors here all came from an adult who received the AZD1222 COVID-19 vaccine.

The chain carries TRBV27 and TRBJ1-1, with 7 bases identical to TRBD1. The CDR3 extends over 14 amino acids. V shed 5 bases, J shed 2 bases, and the junction held 5 bases outside the gene matches. The germline gives CDR1 MNHEY, CDR2 SMNVEV (reference sequence). The CDR3 is CASSRRQGNTEAFF. Here the CDR3 DNA reads TGTGCCAGCAGTAGGAGACAGGGTAACACTGAAGCTTTCTTT.

The V and J genes are TRBV10-3 and TRBJ1-1; 9 positions agree with TRBD1. CDR1 and CDR2 from the germline V gene are ENHRY and SYGVKD. Germline trimming cut 4 bases from V and 6 bases from J; bases unmatched to any gene: 9. The CDR3 is 15 amino acids. Written as DNA, the CDR3 is TGTGCCATCAGTGGGGGGACAGGGAGGTTCGCTGAAGCTTTCTTT. Translation gives CAISGGTGRFAEAFF.

The chain links TRBV30 to TRBJ1-1; unclear D gene. V lost 2 bases and J lost 4, with 17 bases in between. The CDR3 length is 15 residues. CDR1 is GTSNPN, CDR2 SVGIG, per germline (reference sequence). In DNA, the CDR3 is TGTGCCTGGAGTCCGGACGCGTTCGGGTTCACTGAAGCTTTCTTT. It encodes CAWSPDAFGFTEAFF.

The rearrangement uses TRBV18 and TRBJ1-5; D gene ambiguous. V was cut by 3 bases and J by 2 bases, with 8 bases left in between. Germline V CDR1 and CDR2: KGHSH, LQKENI. The CDR3 spans 14 residues. CDR3 DNA sequence: TGTGCCAGCTCACCGGCGAAGGGCAATCAGCCCCAGCATTTT. It codes for CASSPAKGNQPQHF.

This chain links TRBV3-1 (or the pseudogene TRBV3-2) with TRBJ1-2; tentatively, D is TRBD1 (6 bases). Germline lookup yields CDR1 LGHDT and CDR2 YNNKEL (reference sequence). The germline V and J ends were trimmed by 1 base and 8 bases, with 11 bases remaining between them. The CDR3 consists of 13 residues. The CDR3 reads CASSQGRGSGYTF. The DNA for the CDR3 is TGTGCCAGCAGCCAAGGCAGGGGAAGCGGCTACACCTTC.

The CDR3 nucleotides are TGTGCCAGTAGTCCCACAGGGGGCGGAACTGAAGCTTTCTTT. Amino acids: CASSPTGGGTEAFF. This chain uses TRBV19 with TRBJ1-1, with 9 bases lining up with TRBD1. CDR1 and CDR2 from the germline V gene are LNHDA and SQIVND (reference sequence). The CDR3 runs 14 residues. V shed 5 bases and J 5 bases; nucleotides not matched to a gene: 6.

The chain uses TRBV4-1 and TRBJ1-1; the D gene is possibly TRBD1 (6 bases). CDR3 length: 14 amino acids. Germline V CDR1 and CDR2: MGHRA, YSYEKL. The CDR3, as DNA: TGCGCGTCAGGGGACACCTATCGGAACACTGAAGCTTTCTTT. Protein: CASGDTYRNTEAFF.

The chain is built from TRBV18 and TRBJ1-1; a possible D gene is TRBD1 (6 bases). In germline, CDR1 is KGHSH, CDR2 LQKENI. This CDR3 region has 13 residues. V lost 2 bases and J 5 bases, leaving 9 bases between the germline ends. This chain's CDR3 is CASSPEGVTEAFF. Here the CDR3 DNA reads TGTGCCAGCTCACCAGAGGGGGTTACTGAAGCTTTCTTT.

The genes are TRBV28 and TRBJ1-1; D is undetermined. The germline V gene encodes CDR1 MDHEN and CDR2 SYDVKM. The V gene lost 0 bases and the J gene lost 1 base, with 3 bases spanning the gap. The CDR3 totals 13 residues. The CDR3 sequence: CASSLWENTEAFF. The CDR3 DNA is TGTGCCAGCAGTTTATGGGAGAACACTGAAGCTTTCTTT.

The chain carries TRBV12-3 or TRBV12-4 and TRBJ1-2; 8 nucleotides match TRBD1. V lost 4 bases and J lost 8; bases outside the gene matches: 3. This CDR3 has 12 residues. The CDR3 sequence: CASSWTGIGYTF. In nucleotides, the CDR3 is TGTGCCAGCAGTTGGACAGGGATCGGCTACACCTTC.

This clone was observed once. This chain joins TRBV5-4 and TRBJ2-7, with 7 bases that match TRBD1. Germline assignment: CDR1 SGHNT and CDR2 YYREEE (reference sequence). This CDR3 has 14 amino acids. Germline trimming cut 2 bases from V and 3 bases from J; bases unmatched to any gene: 5. CDR3 protein: CASSLDRVLYEQYV. The CDR3 region has the DNA TGTGCCAGCAGCTTAGACAGGGTTCTCTACGAGCAGTACGTC.

This chain links TRBV12-3 or TRBV12-4 with TRBJ1-5; perhaps TRBD1 as D (5 bases). CDR3 size: 13 residues. V dropped 8 bases and J dropped 6 bases, with 14 bases sitting between them. The CDR3 bases are TGTGCCAGCGACCTAGGGGCTGGTCAGCCCCAGCATTTT. Amino acids: CASDLGAGQPQHF.

This clone came up a few times. The chain joins TRBV27 to TRBJ2-1, with D uncertain. V was shortened by 5 bases and J by 8 bases, with 13 bases between the two germline ends. From germline, CDR1 is MNHEY and CDR2 SMNVEV (reference sequence). The CDR3 covers 13 residues. CDR3 loop: CASSPPLFYEQFF. The DNA of the CDR3 is TGTGCCAGCAGTCCCCCGCTCTTCTATGAGCAGTTCTTC.

This chain joins TRBV7-7 and TRBJ1-1; TRBD1 might be the D (6 bases). Germline assignment: CDR1 SSHAT and CDR2 FNYEAQ (reference sequence). Trimming removed 5 bases at V and 6 bases at J, with 13 bases between. CDR3 length: 13 residues. CDR3 DNA sequence: TGTGCCAGCAGCCCTGCACAGGGCGCTGAAGCTTTCTTT. Residues: CASSPAQGAEAFF. Full variable domain (missing parts from reference TRBV7-7 and TRBJ1-1): GAGVSQSPRYKVTKRGQDVTLRCDPISSHATLYWYQQALGQGPEFLTYFNYEAQPDKSGLPSDRFSAERPEGSISTLTIQRTEQRDSAMYRCASSPAQGAEAFFGQGTRLTVV.

This chain connects TRBV24-1 to TRBJ1-2; D is possibly TRBD1 (6 bases). Trimming stripped 10 bases from V and 3 bases from J, with 14 bases between. The CDR3 is 13 residues long. Looked up from germline, CDR1 is KGHDR and CDR2 is SFDVKD. CDR3 DNA: TGTGCCACACGGGGGCCGACGGACTATGGCTACACCTTC. It is translated as CATRGPTDYGYTF.

The chain links TRBV10-2 to TRBJ2-1; 9 bases line up with TRBD2. V lost 7 bases and J lost 2; bases outside the gene matches: 9. The germline CDR1 and CDR2 sequences are WSHSY and SAAADI. CDR3 size: 16 residues. The CDR3 protein is CASIPRLADAYNEQFF. In DNA form, the CDR3 reads TGCGCCAGCATTCCGAGACTAGCGGACGCCTACAATGAGCAGTTCTTC.

The chain links TRBV10-2 to TRBJ1-1; D unclear. CDR3 length: 13 residues. Trimming took 0 bases from V and 5 from J, leaving 7 bases between them. The V gene's germline CDR1 is WSHSY and CDR2 SAAADI. The CDR3 sequence: CASSESGYTEAFF. CDR3 nucleotides: TGCGCCAGCAGTGAGTCGGGGTATACTGAAGCTTTCTTT.

This chain joins TRBV7-6 and TRBJ1-4; a possible D gene is TRBD1 (5 bases). The CDR3 has 15 residues. Trimming removed 1 base at V and 7 bases at J, with 13 bases between. From germline, CDR1 is SGHVS and CDR2 FNYEAQ. This CDR3 is CASSLVVGDVEKLFF. CDR3 nucleotide sequence: TGTGCCAGCAGCTTAGTGGTAGGGGACGTTGAAAAACTGTTTTTT.

The chain recombines TRBV18 with TRBJ1-1, with D unclear. The CDR3 totals 14 residues. CDR1 is KGHSH, CDR2 LQKENI, per germline. V was trimmed by 0 bases and J by 6 bases, leaving 11 bases between them. The CDR3 nucleotides read TGTGCCAGCTCACCACCTAGTCGTCGAGCTGAAGCTTTCTTT. As protein: CASSPPSRRAEAFF. Full variable domain (missing parts from reference TRBV18 and TRBJ1-1): NAGVMQNPRHLVRRRGQEARLRCSPMKGHSHVYWYRQLPEEGLKFMVYLQKENIIDESGMPKERFSAEFPKEGPSILRIQQVVRGDSAAYFCASSPPSRRAEAFFGQGTRLTVV.

This sequence joins TRBV5-1 and TRBJ2-3, with D hard to call. The CDR3 spans 14 residues. V shed 0 bases and J shed 0 bases, with 5 bases lying between them. Germline V lookup: CDR1 SGHRS, CDR2 YFSETQ. The CDR3 coding sequence is TGCGCCAGCAGCTTGGATGGCAGCACAGATACGCAGTATTTT. Residues: CASSLDGSTDTQYF.

The J gene is TRBJ1-1, the V gene TRBV19; D is uncertain. Germline V gene data show CDR1 as LNHDA and CDR2 as SQIVND (reference sequence). The CDR3 is 16 residues long. Trimming took 3 bases from V and 11 from J, leaving 25 bases between them. The CDR3 region is CASSISMRREALRAFF. The CDR3 DNA is TGTGCCAGTAGTATTTCTATGAGGAGGGAAGCCTTGCGGGCTTTCTTT.

J is TRBJ1-1 and V is TRBV29-1; D ambiguous. Trimming removed 2 bases from V and 4 bases from J, with 14 bases in between. The germline V gene encodes CDR1 SQVTM and CDR2 ANQGSEA. The CDR3 length is 14 residues. The CDR3 loop is CSVENPGRITEAFF. Written as DNA, the CDR3 is TGCAGCGTTGAAAACCCGGGTAGGATCACTGAAGCTTTCTTT.

The chain is built from TRBV29-1 and TRBJ1-5; D not resolved. The CDR3 has 13 amino acids. Germline V CDR1 and CDR2: SQVTM, ANQGSEA. Trimming left V 4 bases short and J 5 bases short, with 12 bases between. The CDR3 region is CSVGAARDQPQHF. The CDR3 region has the DNA TGCAGCGTTGGCGCAGCCCGGGATCAGCCCCAGCATTTT.

This sequence joins TRBV6-5 and TRBJ1-1; D perhaps matches TRBD1 (6 bases). The CDR3 contains 13 residues. Germline lookup yields CDR1 MNHEY and CDR2 SVGAGI. The germline V and J ends were trimmed by 6 bases and 0 bases, with 8 bases remaining between them. DNA of the CDR3: TGTGCCAGCAGGGACAGTTTGAACACTGAAGCTTTCTTT. This translates into CASRDSLNTEAFF.

V is TRBV29-1 and J is TRBJ2-7; tentative D call: TRBD1 (6 bases). The CDR3 sequence is 15 residues long. V was pared by 1 base and J by 6 bases, with 19 bases between. CDR1 is SQVTM, CDR2 ANQGSEA, per germline. The CDR3 bases are TGCAGCGTTGAAGGGTGGGGTGGGGACACCTGCGAGCAGTACGTC. Amino acid sequence: CSVEGWGGDTCEQYV.

This clone was recorded only once. The rearrangement links TRBV19 to TRBJ2-2; no firm D call. CDR3 length: 16 residues. Germline loops: CDR1 LNHDA, CDR2 SQIVND (reference sequence). V lost 3 bases and J lost 1, with 12 bases in between. CDR3 residues: CASSISWGRNTGELFF. CDR3 nucleotide sequence: TGTGCCAGTAGTATCTCTTGGGGTAGGAACACCGGGGAGCTGTTTTTT. Supplemented by reference TRBV19 and TRBJ2-2, the full variable domain reads DGGITQSPKYLFRKEGQNVTLSCEQNLNHDAMYWYRQDPGQGLRLIYYSQIVNDFQKGDIAEGYSVSREKKESFPLTVTSAQKNPTAFYLCASSISWGRNTGELFFGEGSRLTVL.